The entry below gives a single T cell receptor beta chain sequence along with its context. Its antigen is currently unknown. Generated by immunoSEQ multiplex PCR, the TCRdb table keeps only in-frame clones and is missing some. The sample holds 95,000 to 150,000 clones; 88% are singletons and the top ten take approximately 4%. The sample comes from a study of T cell responses to AZD1222 COVID-19 vaccine. Study-wide context: Pooled samples include second doses given at about 4 or 12 weeks.

Study observations and caveats: Baseline antibody screening turned up just six seropositive AZD1222 recipients. Within unmutated variant regions lay the reported targets of nearly half of spike-specific TCRs. Donors were largely white British and mainly female; clonal diversity was possibly underestimated.

This CDR3 comprises 17 residues. CDR1 and CDR2 (germline): LNHDA, SQIVND (reference sequence). V lost 4 bases to trimming and J lost 0 bases; unmatched junction nucleotides: 10. V and J are TRBV19 and TRBJ1-2; 8 bases align to TRBD1. This specimen was peripheral blood, taken on day 0 of AZD1222 vaccination. The sequence derives from an adult in good health. The CDR3 DNA reads TGTGCCAGTAGTAGGGGGGCCACAGGGGGAGCTAACTATGGCTACACCTTC. It encodes CASSRGATGGANYGYTF.